This TCR beta chain was observed in a study of human T cells and chemical hapten exposure. Study-level results: Significantly more large CDR3 similarity clusters arose among expanded TCRs than among controls. Following DPC sensitization, TCRs present above 1 in 1000 frequency showed no change.

This clonotype was seen ten or more times. The antigen is unknown. Trimming pared 5 bases from V and 9 bases from J, leaving 20 bases between. The CDR3 is made up of 15 amino acids. The library labeled individual cDNA molecules by adding unique molecular identifiers to them. TCRdb independently ran MiXCR on the RACE reads; one entry per CDR3 protein. The sample holds tens of thousands of distinct CDR3 sequences, roughly 7.2% seen once. Indicated time point: patch test 1, 2 weeks after DPC sensitization. Treatment given: therapeutic diphenylcyclopropenone sensitization with weekly scalp DPC. Unfractionated whole blood yielded the extracted total RNA.

Sequencing used whole blood, obtained in connection with sensitization to the hapten diphenylcyclopropenone (DPC). The chain has TRBV12-3 or TRBV12-4 and TRBJ2-1; D is possibly TRBD2 (6 bases). The receptor was derived from a woman in her 30s with alopecia areata. Some clones in this sample may be carry-over from other donors' samples. The CDR3 is CASSPPPRGAGEQFF. CDR3 coding DNA: TGTGCCAGCAGTCCGCCCCCGAGGGGAGCGGGTGAGCAGTTCTTC.